Listed below are T cell receptor beta chains from one sample, sequenced in a study of cytomegalovirus exposure and HLA in healthy donors. Repertoires were generated with immunoSEQ multiplex PCR, while TCRdb's copy carries only in-frame clones and drops some. The sample's table shows 170,000 or so clones. Sample: PBMCs. Receptor source: a man in his thirties or forties in good health and CMV-seronegative. Each CDR3 is given with its conserved first and last residue. A D gene is named only where the DNA matches it firmly.

length	D	V	J	DNA	CDR3
13	TRBD1	TRBV7-3	TRBJ1-1	TGTGCCAGCAGCCAAGGACAGGGCGGTGAAGCTTTCTTT	CASSQGQGGEAFF
18	TRBD2	TRBV5-1	TRBJ2-7	TGCGCCAGCAGCTTGGAACTAGCGGGACACAAAGTCTCCTACGAGCAGTACTTC	CASSLELAGHKVSYEQYF
13	-	TRBV27	TRBJ2-7	TGTGCCAGCAGGTCGGCTGACAGCTACGAGCAGTACTTC	CASRSADSYEQYF
16	TRBD1	TRBV7-9	TRBJ1-2	TGTGCCAGCAGCAGCCTTGGACAGGGCTCTAACTATGGCTACACCTTC	CASSSLGQGSNYGYTF
14	TRBD1	TRBV7-9	TRBJ1-1	TGTGCCAGCAGCCTGCGACAGGGTAAGACTGAAGCTTTCTTT	CASSLRQGKTEAFF
14	TRBD1	TRBV28	TRBJ2-5	TGTGCCAGCAGTGCCCTACAGGGGCTGGAGACCCAGTACTTC	CASSALQGLETQYF
16	-	TRBV4-2	TRBJ1-3	TGTGCCAGCAGCCAAGGCCCAGGGGAACCTGGAAACACCATATATTTT	CASSQGPGEPGNTIYF
14	-	TRBV14	TRBJ1-2	TGTGCCAGCAGCCATTCCCAGGGTGGCTATGGCTACACCTTC	CASSHSQGGYGYTF
15	TRBD2	TRBV19	TRBJ2-1	TGTGCCAGTAGTTTAGCGGGGGGTTCCTACAATGAGCAGTTCTTC	CASSLAGGSYNEQFF
16	-	TRBV18	TRBJ1-5	TGTGCCAGCTCACGCGGCGGGACGGGGATGGTTCAGCCCCAGCATTTT	CASSRGGTGMVQPQHF
13	-	TRBV12-5	TRBJ1-2	TGTGCTAGTGGTTTGGGGATAGAGGGTGGCTACACCTTC	CASGLGIEGGYTF
12	-	TRBV5-1	TRBJ2-5	TGCGCCAGCAGCGACTATCAAGAGACCCAGTACTTC	CASSDYQETQYF
15	TRBD1	TRBV5-1	TRBJ2-3	TGCACCAGCCGCCGGGACAGGGATATCACAGATACGCAGTATTTT	CTSRRDRDITDTQYF
17	TRBD2	TRBV11-2	TRBJ2-7	TGTGCCAGCAGCTTCAAACTAGCGGGAGGGACGGACTACGAGCAGTACTTC	CASSFKLAGGTDYEQYF
16	-	TRBV7-6	TRBJ1-4	TGTGCCAGCAGCACTAGTTATAGGAGAGGGAGTGAAAAACTGTTTTTT	CASSTSYRRGSEKLFF
16	-	TRBV5-1	TRBJ2-3	TGCGCCAGCAGCCTTGGGAGTTTACCTAGCACAGATACGCAGTATTTT	CASSLGSLPSTDTQYF
14	TRBD1	TRBV19	TRBJ2-7	TGTGCCAGTTACGCCGGGACAGGGGCCTACGAGCAGTACTTC	CASYAGTGAYEQYF
16	TRBD1	TRBV28	TRBJ2-3	TGTGCCAGCAGTGGTGCCGGGACAGGGGGGACAGATACGCAGTATTTT	CASSGAGTGGTDTQYF
16	-	TRBV9	TRBJ1-1	TGTGCCAGCAGCGAGAACGTAGAGGGCCGGAACACTGAAGCTTTCTTT	CASSENVEGRNTEAFF
13	-	TRBV25-1	TRBJ2-3	TGTGCCAGCAGTCTAGACGGCACAGATACGCAGTATTTT	CASSLDGTDTQYF
17	TRBD1	TRBV19	TRBJ2-5	TGTGCCAGTAGTATTGGGGACAGGTTTACGAACCAAGAGACCCAGTACTTC	CASSIGDRFTNQETQYF
12	TRBD1	TRBV29-1	TRBJ1-1	TGCAGCGTTGTAGACAGGGGACCTGAAGCTTTCTTT	CSVVDRGPEAFF
17	TRBD2	TRBV7-2	TRBJ2-1	TGTGCCAGCAGCTTAGTCCCCATCTTAGCGGGTAAGAATGAGCAGTTCTTC	CASSLVPILAGKNEQFF
14	-	TRBV11-3	TRBJ2-2	TGTGCCAGCAGCCCCGGACAGTGGGCCGGGGAGCTGTTTTTT	CASSPGQWAGELFF
16	-	TRBV18	TRBJ1-1	TGTGCCAGCTCACCTCGTGACGCCAGGGATGGCACTGAAGCTTTCTTT	CASSPRDARDGTEAFF
13	-	TRBV30	TRBJ1-5	TGTGCCTGGAACTCCCTGAACAATCAGCCCCAGCATTTT	CAWNSLNNQPQHF
13	-	TRBV19	TRBJ1-4	TGTGCCAGTAGTAACCAGAGGGCTGAAAAACTGTTTTTT	CASSNQRAEKLFF